The clone carrying this T cell receptor beta chain was seen a single time. Its antigen is as yet unknown. The sample is drawn from a study of Tregs in tolerant kidney transplant recipients. Study-wide background: Recipients received nonmyeloablative bone marrow transplants from related graft donors, with transient mixed chimerism.

Findings and caveats of the study: Nucleotide sequences could not be compared across some patients' samples due to primer changes. Findings come from small patient numbers and require larger validation.

Produced via immunoSEQ multiplex PCR; TCRdb's table is partial and in-frame only. The repertoire holds about 100,000 clones, with around 87% as singletons. V was clipped by 7 bases and J by 4 bases, with 11 bases between them. The germline CDR1 and CDR2 sequences are ENHRY and SYGVKD. There are 13 residues in the CDR3. CD4+CD25+CD127- Tregs, CD4+CD25- non-Tregs, CD4 and CD8 cells were sorted. The chain recombines TRBV10-3 with TRBJ1-3; D may be TRBD1 (6 bases). The TCR sequence derives from a human donor who received a combined kidney and bone marrow transplant. The sample consisted of CD4+ T cells from blood, taken before the transplant. CDR3 sequence: CAIKGVEGNTIYF. The CDR3 DNA reads as TGTGCCATCAAGGGGGTCGAAGGAAACACCATATATTTT.